The 7 T cell receptor beta chains given below trace back to one sample, sequenced in a study of post-analysis software for immune sequencing data. Regarding the study as a whole: Included in a set of roughly five TRBV segments more frequent in patients than controls were TRBV5-6, TRBV5-1 and TRBV20-1.

Their cognate antigens are unknown. Included in the TCR beta cDNA libraries were unique molecular identifiers. TCRdb re-called the PCR reads through MiXCR, storing one row per CDR3 protein. Here the sample spans a few hundred thousand distinct CDR3 sequences, roughly a third being singletons. Sequences were obtained from blood. The source of these receptors is a girl aged 5 to 17 with multiple sclerosis.

This clonotype turned up a few times. V gene TRBV2 combines with J gene TRBJ1-4; D is undetermined. The CDR3 has 16 amino acids. V shed 2 bases and J shed 10 bases, with 20 bases lying between them. Germline CDR1 reads SNHLY; CDR2 reads FYNNEI. CDR3 loop: CASSESLRTRRGKLFF. The CDR3 DNA reads TGTGCCAGCAGTGAAAGTTTAAGAACCCGGCGGGGAAAACTGTTTTTT.

For this clonotype: A much larger clone lies a single base off, so this may be a read error. The J gene is TRBJ2-7, the V gene TRBV7-8; TRBD2 aligns across 7 bases. CDR3 size: 15 residues. The germline gives CDR1 SGHVS, CDR2 FQNEAQ. CDR3 loop: CASSLGPSGFYGQYF. The CDR3, as DNA: TGTGCCAGCAGCTTAGGTCCTAGCGGCTTCTACGGGCAGTACTTC.

This clonotype was picked up many times. The chain links TRBV6-2 or TRBV6-3 to TRBJ1-2, with D hard to call. Deletions cut 5 bases from V and 6 bases from J, with 10 bases between. The CDR3 has 12 amino acids. Germline V gene lookup returns CDR1 MNHEY and CDR2 SVGEGT. The CDR3 spells CASSGRMDGYTF. The CDR3 DNA follows: TGTGCCAGCAGTGGACGAATGGATGGCTACACCTTC.

This clonotype was counted at least ten times. The chain combines TRBV4-2 with TRBJ2-1, with 7 bases identical to TRBD2. Germline-derived CDR1 and CDR2 are LGHNA and YNFKEQ. The CDR3 length is 15 residues. V was pared by 0 bases and J by 4 bases, with 3 bases of the junction left unmatched. The DNA of the CDR3 is TGTGCCAGCAGCCAAGAATCTAGCGGATACAATGAGCAGTTCTTC. Translation gives CASSQESSGYNEQFF.

The rearrangement joins TRBV14 to TRBJ1-5; tentatively, D is TRBD1 (5 bases). The CDR3 is made up of 14 amino acids. Trimming took 3 bases from V and 6 from J, leaving 12 bases between them. Germline CDR1 is SGHDN and CDR2 is FVKESK. CDR3 loop: CASSQDGRGQPQHF. In nucleotides, the CDR3 is TGTGCCAGCAGCCAGGACGGGAGGGGTCAGCCCCAGCATTTT.

The gene calls are TRBV4-2 and TRBJ2-1; 11 positions agree with TRBD2. CDR1 is LGHNA and CDR2 is YNFKEQ in the germline V gene. Trimming at V came to 10 bases and at J to 6 bases, leaving 17 bases not matched to a gene. The CDR3 runs to 17 residues. The CDR3 is CATGTSGPGGSLNEQFF. CDR3 in DNA: TGTGCCACCGGGACTAGCGGACCTGGGGGGTCCCTCAATGAGCAGTTCTTC.

This clonotype was found many times. The J gene is TRBJ2-4, the V gene TRBV20-1; no firm D call. Between the trimmed V and J ends, which lost 3 bases and 9 bases, there was a span of 15 bases. The CDR3 is 13 residues long. From germline, CDR1 is DFQATT and CDR2 SNEGSKA (reference sequence). CDR3 loop: CSASLPTVTIQYF. DNA for the CDR3: TGCAGTGCTAGCCTCCCGACGGTTACCATTCAGTACTTC.